A single sample gave rise to the 17 T cell receptor beta chains below, sequenced in a study of blood T cell repertoires in COVID-19. Sequenced by immunoSEQ multiplex PCR; TCRdb stores in-frame clones only, minus some. This table holds 150,000 to 200,000 clones, about three quarters found once. Sequencing input: peripheral blood. Every receptor here comes from a woman aged 80 or over with COVID-19, enrolled during active disease.

Only a few counts were recorded for this clone. The chain links TRBV27 to TRBJ1-2; unclear D gene. CDR1 and CDR2 from the germline V gene are MNHEY and SMNVEV (reference sequence). The CDR3 sequence is 16 residues long. The V and J ends lost 8 bases and 5 bases respectively, with 24 bases between them. DNA for the CDR3: TGTGCCAGCTATCCCCTAGTGGTAAGTGGAGAGTATGGCTACACCTTC. The encoded protein is CASYPLVVSGEYGYTF.

This clone occurred once. The chain couples TRBV18 to TRBJ1-1; D uncertain. The CDR3 totals 14 residues. Germline V lookup: CDR1 KGHSH, CDR2 LQKENI. V dropped 3 bases and J dropped 4 bases, with 12 bases sitting between them. In DNA, the CDR3 is TGTGCCAGCTCACCGGATGGATCGGGCACTGAAGCTTTCTTT. As protein: CASSPDGSGTEAFF.

The chain couples TRBV19 to TRBJ1-1, with D possibly being TRBD1 (5 bases). V was pared by 2 bases and J by 2 bases, with 15 bases between. Germline loops: CDR1 LNHDA, CDR2 SQIVND (reference sequence). The CDR3 contains 16 residues. The CDR3 sequence is CASSIRAGPFNTEAFF. The CDR3 DNA follows: TGTGCCAGTAGTATAAGGGCGGGACCTTTCAACACTGAAGCTTTCTTT.

The chain uses TRBV3-1 (or the pseudogene TRBV3-2) and TRBJ2-6; the D gene is possibly TRBD1 (6 bases). Germline CDR1 is LGHDT and CDR2 is YNNKEL (reference sequence). This CDR3 spans 20 amino acids. The ends were cut back, 0 bases at V and 0 bases at J, with 18 bases in the middle. The CDR3 region has the DNA TGTGCCAGCAGCCAAGATAGCAGGGGAACCCTCTACTCTGGGGCCAACGTCCTGACTTTC. This sequence encodes CASSQDSRGTLYSGANVLTF.

The chain recombines TRBV19 with TRBJ1-5; 8 bases agree with TRBD1. The CDR3 sequence is 17 residues long. Trimming took 2 bases from V and 3 from J; bases not matched to a gene: 9. CDR1 and CDR2 from the germline V gene are LNHDA and SQIVND (reference sequence). CDR3 in amino acids: CASSIYVGQGANQPQHF. The CDR3 DNA is TGTGCCAGTAGTATATATGTCGGGCAGGGGGCCAATCAGCCCCAGCATTTT.

J is TRBJ2-1 and V is TRBV11-2; D perhaps matches TRBD2 (6 bases). The V end lost 5 bases, the J end lost 2 bases, and 16 bases lay between the germline ends. The CDR3 is 16 amino acids. Germline CDR1 SGHAT, CDR2 FQNNGV. CDR3 residues: CASSRPTSWPYNEQFF. CDR3 coding DNA: TGTGCCAGCAGCCGCCCGACTAGTTGGCCCTACAATGAGCAGTTCTTC.

The table lists this clone with a count of one. The chain combines TRBV18 with TRBJ1-5; a weak D match, TRBD1 (6 bases). V gave up 5 bases and J gave up 3 bases, with 11 bases separating them. Germline values: CDR1 KGHSH, CDR2 LQKENI. This CDR3 contains 14 residues. CDR3 residues: CASSYGQPNQPQHF. CDR3 nucleotides: TGTGCCAGCTCATACGGACAGCCCAATCAGCCCCAGCATTTT. The complete variable domain, with remaining parts taken from reference TRBV18 and TRBJ1-5, reads NAGVMQNPRHLVRRRGQEARLRCSPMKGHSHVYWYRQLPEEGLKFMVYLQKENIIDESGMPKERFSAEFPKEGPSILRIQQVVRGDSAAYFCASSYGQPNQPQHFGDGTRLSIL.

This clone was counted ten times or more. The V call is TRBV5-1, the J call TRBJ1-1; TRBD1 aligns across 7 bases. Germline trimming cut 3 bases from V and 4 bases from J; bases unmatched to any gene: 3. This CDR3 spans 13 amino acids. The germline V gene has CDR1 SGHRS and CDR2 YFSETQ. CDR3 region: CASSSGQTTEAFF. The DNA for the CDR3 is TGCGCCAGCAGCTCGGGACAGACCACTGAAGCTTTCTTT.

This sequence joins TRBV3-1 (or the pseudogene TRBV3-2) and TRBJ1-2; the D is unclear. The CDR3 is made up of 15 amino acids. Germline CDR1 LGHDT, CDR2 YNNKEL (reference sequence). V was clipped by 0 bases and J by 6 bases, with 14 bases between them. The CDR3 DNA is TGTGCCAGCAGCCAAGATCATTCGAGGGCGGATGGCTACACCTTC. This codes for CASSQDHSRADGYTF.

The genes are TRBV28 and TRBJ1-2, with D perhaps matching TRBD1 (5 bases). The CDR3 is made up of 14 amino acids. Trimming removed 7 bases at V and 5 bases at J, with 17 bases between. The germline V gene encodes CDR1 MDHEN and CDR2 SYDVKM. CDR3: CASNPRGGTYGYTF. DNA of the CDR3: TGTGCCAGCAACCCACGGGGGGGTACTTATGGCTACACCTTC.

This sequence joins TRBV7-2 and TRBJ1-2; possible D gene TRBD1, 5 bases. Between the trimmed V and J ends, which lost 5 bases and 4 bases, there was a span of 14 bases. Germline V gene lookup returns CDR1 SGHTA and CDR2 FQGNSA. The CDR3 length is 14 residues. The CDR3 region has the DNA TGTGCCAGCAGCCCCCCCAGGGTAGGCTATGGCTACACCTTC. This sequence encodes CASSPPRVGYGYTF.

The chain carries TRBV14 and TRBJ1-3; D gene unclear. This CDR3 has 14 amino acids. V lost 1 base and J 3 bases, leaving 7 bases between the germline ends. CDR1 SGHDN and CDR2 FVKESK come from the germline V gene. The DNA for the CDR3 is TGTGCCAGCAGCCAAGTATCAGTTGGAAACACCATATATTTT. Translation: CASSQVSVGNTIYF.

CDR3: CASSLEQGGTDTQYF. CDR3 DNA: TGTGCCAGCAGTTTAGAACAGGGAGGCACAGATACGCAGTATTTT. The V gene is TRBV28, the J gene TRBJ2-3; maybe TRBD1 (6 bases). From germline, CDR1 is MDHEN and CDR2 SYDVKM. CDR3 length: 15 amino acids. V was cut by 2 bases and J by 1 base, with 10 bases left in between.

This chain joins TRBV27 and TRBJ2-5; tentatively, D is TRBD2 (6 bases). V was clipped by 6 bases and J by 5 bases, with 13 bases between them. Germline CDR1 is MNHEY and CDR2 is SMNVEV (reference sequence). The CDR3 runs 13 residues. CDR3 amino acids: CASSPRRDETQYF. CDR3 DNA: TGTGCCAGCAGCCCCCGGAGGGATGAGACCCAGTACTTC.

V usage is TRBV5-4 and J usage is TRBJ2-1; possibly TRBD1 for D (6 bases). The CDR3 runs to 14 residues. Germline V lookup: CDR1 SGHNT, CDR2 YYREEE (reference sequence). The V gene lost 1 base and the J gene lost 4 bases, with 9 bases spanning the gap. The CDR3 protein is CASSLRTGYNEQFF. The CDR3 nucleotides are TGTGCCAGCAGCTTGCGCACAGGGTACAATGAGCAGTTCTTC.

The CDR3 loop reads CASSFREALYRYSTDTQYF. CDR3 DNA: TGTGCCAGCAGCTTCCGGGAGGCTCTATACCGTTATAGCACAGATACGCAGTATTTT. This chain links TRBV5-4 with TRBJ2-3, with 7 bases fitting TRBD2. With 2 bases clipped from V and 0 bases from J, the junction kept 15 bases outside the gene matches. This CDR3 contains 19 residues. Germline-derived CDR1 and CDR2 are SGHNT and YYREEE (reference sequence).

The chain combines TRBV27 with TRBJ1-2, with D possibly being TRBD1 (5 bases). The germline V gene encodes CDR1 MNHEY and CDR2 SMNVEV (reference sequence). This CDR3 is 14 amino acids long. Trimming stripped 5 bases from V and 4 bases from J, with 14 bases between. The CDR3 bases are TGTGCCAGCAGTGGAGGGTCCGGGGCCTATGGCTACACCTTC. The encoded protein is CASSGGSGAYGYTF.